The subject of this entry is one TCR beta chain. The entry originates in a study of T cell changes during pregnancy in multiple sclerosis. This CDR3 is built from 15 residues. Profiling relied on immunoSEQ multiplex PCR, and the TCRdb table lists in-frame clones only, not all of them. Of roughly 40,000 clones in the sample, approximately 90% were seen once. J is TRBJ1-6 and V is TRBV21-1; the table's D gene call, TRBD1, was not cross checked with the DNA. TRBV21-1 is a pseudogene locus. Source: CD4+ T cells from peripheral blood mononuclear cells, taken before pregnancy. This TCR was recovered from a female donor with multiple sclerosis, enrolled in a pregnancy study. This CDR3 reads CASSLRTGDNSPLHF. The CDR3 coding sequence is TGTGCCAGCAGCCTGCGGACAGGGGATAATTCACCCCTCCACTTT.